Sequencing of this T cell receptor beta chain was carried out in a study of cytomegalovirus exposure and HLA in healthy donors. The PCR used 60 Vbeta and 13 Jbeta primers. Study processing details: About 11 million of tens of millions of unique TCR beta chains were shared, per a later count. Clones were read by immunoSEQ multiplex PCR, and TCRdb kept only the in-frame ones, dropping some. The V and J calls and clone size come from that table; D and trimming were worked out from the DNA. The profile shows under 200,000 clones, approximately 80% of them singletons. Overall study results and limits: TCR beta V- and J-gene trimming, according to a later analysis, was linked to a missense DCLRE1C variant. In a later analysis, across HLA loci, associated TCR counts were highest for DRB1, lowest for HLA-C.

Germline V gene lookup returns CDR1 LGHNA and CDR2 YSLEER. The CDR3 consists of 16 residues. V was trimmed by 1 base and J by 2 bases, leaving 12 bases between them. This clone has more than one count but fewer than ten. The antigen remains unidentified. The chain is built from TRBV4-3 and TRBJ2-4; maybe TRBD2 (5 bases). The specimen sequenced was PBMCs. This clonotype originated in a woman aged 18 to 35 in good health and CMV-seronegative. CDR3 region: CASSQGRSGSKNIQYF. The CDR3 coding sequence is TGCGCCAGCAGCCAAGGGAGGTCCGGATCCAAAAACATTCAGTACTTC.